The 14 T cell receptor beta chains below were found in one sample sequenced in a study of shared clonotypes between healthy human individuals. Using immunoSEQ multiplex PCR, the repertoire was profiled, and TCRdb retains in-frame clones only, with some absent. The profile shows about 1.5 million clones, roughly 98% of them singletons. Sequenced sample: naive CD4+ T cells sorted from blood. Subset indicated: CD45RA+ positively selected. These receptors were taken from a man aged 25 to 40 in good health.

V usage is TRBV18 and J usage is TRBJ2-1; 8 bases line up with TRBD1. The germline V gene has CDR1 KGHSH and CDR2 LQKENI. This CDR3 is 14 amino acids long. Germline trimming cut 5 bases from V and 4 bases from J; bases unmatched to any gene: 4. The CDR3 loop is CASSGGQEYNEQFF. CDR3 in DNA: TGTGCCAGCTCAGGGGGACAGGAGTACAATGAGCAGTTCTTC.

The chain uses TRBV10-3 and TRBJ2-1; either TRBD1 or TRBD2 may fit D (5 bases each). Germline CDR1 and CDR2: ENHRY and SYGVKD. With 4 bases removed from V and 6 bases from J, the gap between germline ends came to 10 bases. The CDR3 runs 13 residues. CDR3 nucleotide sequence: TGTGCCATCAGTGGGGGACGAGTCAATGAGCAGTTCTTC. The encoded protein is CAISGGRVNEQFF.

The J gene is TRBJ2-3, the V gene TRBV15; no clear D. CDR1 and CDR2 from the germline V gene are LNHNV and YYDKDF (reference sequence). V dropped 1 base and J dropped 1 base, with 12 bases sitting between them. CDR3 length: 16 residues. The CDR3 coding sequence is TGTGCCACCAGCAGAGGTAGTTTCAGTGGCACAGATACGCAGTATTTT. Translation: CATSRGSFSGTDTQYF.

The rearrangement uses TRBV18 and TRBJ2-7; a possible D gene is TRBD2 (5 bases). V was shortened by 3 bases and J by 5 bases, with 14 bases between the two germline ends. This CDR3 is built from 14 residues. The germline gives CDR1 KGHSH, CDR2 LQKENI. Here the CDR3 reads CASSPRRAENEQYF. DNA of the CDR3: TGTGCCAGCTCACCCCGGCGGGCCGAGAACGAGCAGTACTTC. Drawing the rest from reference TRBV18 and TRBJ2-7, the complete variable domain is NAGVMQNPRHLVRRRGQEARLRCSPMKGHSHVYWYRQLPEEGLKFMVYLQKENIIDESGMPKERFSAEFPKEGPSILRIQQVVRGDSAAYFCASSPRRAENEQYFGPGTRLTVT.

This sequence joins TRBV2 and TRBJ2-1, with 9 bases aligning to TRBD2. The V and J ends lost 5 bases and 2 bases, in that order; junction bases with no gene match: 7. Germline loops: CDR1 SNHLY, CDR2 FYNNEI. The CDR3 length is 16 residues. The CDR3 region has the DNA TGTGCCAGCAGTCGGGAAGCGGGAGGAACCTACAATGAGCAGTTCTTC. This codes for CASSREAGGTYNEQFF.

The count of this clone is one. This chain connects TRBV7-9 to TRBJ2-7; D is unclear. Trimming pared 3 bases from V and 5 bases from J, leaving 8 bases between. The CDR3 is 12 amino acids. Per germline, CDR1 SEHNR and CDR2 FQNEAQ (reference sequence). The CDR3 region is CASSLSVNEQYF. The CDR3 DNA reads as TGTGCCAGCAGCTTGTCAGTTAACGAGCAGTACTTC. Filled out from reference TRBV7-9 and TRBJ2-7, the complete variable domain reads DTGVSQNPRHKITKRGQNVTFRCDPISEHNRLYWYRQTLGQGPEFLTYFQNEAQLEKSRLLSDRFSAERPKGSFSTLEIQRTEQGDSAMYLCASSLSVNEQYFGPGTRLTVT.

The CDR3 reads CASSSTGVYEQYF. CDR3 DNA sequence: TGTGCCAGCAGCTCGACAGGGGTCTACGAGCAGTACTTC. The chain carries TRBV5-6 and TRBJ2-7; 8 nucleotides align to TRBD1. The germline gives CDR1 SGHDT, CDR2 YYEEEE. With V trimmed by 3 bases and J by 3 bases, 2 bases remained unmatched. The CDR3 is 13 residues long.

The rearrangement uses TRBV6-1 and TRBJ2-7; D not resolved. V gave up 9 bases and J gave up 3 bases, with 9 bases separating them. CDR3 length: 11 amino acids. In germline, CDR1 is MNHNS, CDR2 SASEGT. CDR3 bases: TGTGCCAGTATCACGGTCTACGAGCAGTACTTC. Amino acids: CASITVYEQYF.

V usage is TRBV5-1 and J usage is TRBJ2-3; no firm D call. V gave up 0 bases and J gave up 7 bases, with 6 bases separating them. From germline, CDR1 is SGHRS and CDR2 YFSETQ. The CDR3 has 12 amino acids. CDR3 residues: CASSLDRYTQYF. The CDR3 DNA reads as TGCGCCAGCAGCTTGGATAGGTATACGCAGTATTTT. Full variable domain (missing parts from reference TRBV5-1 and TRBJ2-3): KAGVTQTPRYLIKTRGQQVTLSCSPISGHRSVSWYQQTPGQGLQFLFEYFSETQRNKGNFPGRFSGRQFSNSRSEMNVSTLELGDSALYLCASSLDRYTQYFGPGTRLTVL.

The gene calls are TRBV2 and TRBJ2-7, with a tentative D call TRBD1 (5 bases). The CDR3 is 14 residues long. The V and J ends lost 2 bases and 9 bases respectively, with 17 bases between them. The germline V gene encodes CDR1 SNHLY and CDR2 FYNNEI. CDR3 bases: TGTGCCAGCAGTGAAAGAATAGGGGTTCGCCCGCAGTACTTC. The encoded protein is CASSERIGVRPQYF.

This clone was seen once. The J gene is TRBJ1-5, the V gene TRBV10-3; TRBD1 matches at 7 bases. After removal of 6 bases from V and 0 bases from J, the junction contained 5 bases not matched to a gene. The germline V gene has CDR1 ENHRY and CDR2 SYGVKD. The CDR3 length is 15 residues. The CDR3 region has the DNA TGTGCCATCAGCGACCGGGACAGTAGCAATCAGCCCCAGCATTTT. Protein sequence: CAISDRDSSNQPQHF.

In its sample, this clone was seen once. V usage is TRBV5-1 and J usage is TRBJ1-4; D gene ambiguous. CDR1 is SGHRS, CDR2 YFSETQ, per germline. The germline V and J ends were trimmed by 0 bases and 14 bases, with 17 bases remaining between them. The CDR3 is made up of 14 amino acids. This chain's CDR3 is CASSLEGADPALFF. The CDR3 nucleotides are TGCGCCAGCAGCTTGGAGGGAGCAGATCCAGCCCTGTTTTTT.

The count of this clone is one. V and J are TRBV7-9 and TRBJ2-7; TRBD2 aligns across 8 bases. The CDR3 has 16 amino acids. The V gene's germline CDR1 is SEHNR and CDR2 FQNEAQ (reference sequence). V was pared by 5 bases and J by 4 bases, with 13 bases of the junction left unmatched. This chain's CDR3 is CASSLLTGTSKYEQYF. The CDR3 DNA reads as TGTGCCAGCAGCCTGCTCACTGGGACTAGTAAGTACGAGCAGTACTTC.

In DNA form, the CDR3 reads TGTGCCAGCAGCTTCCCGGGACAGGGGTCAGATACGCAGTATTTT. Translation: CASSFPGQGSDTQYF. The chain is built from TRBV5-4 and TRBJ2-3; 10 bases are a match to TRBD1. Germline CDR1 reads SGHNT; CDR2 reads YYREEE (reference sequence). V lost 2 bases to trimming and J lost 4 bases; unmatched junction nucleotides: 4. The CDR3 sequence is 15 residues long.